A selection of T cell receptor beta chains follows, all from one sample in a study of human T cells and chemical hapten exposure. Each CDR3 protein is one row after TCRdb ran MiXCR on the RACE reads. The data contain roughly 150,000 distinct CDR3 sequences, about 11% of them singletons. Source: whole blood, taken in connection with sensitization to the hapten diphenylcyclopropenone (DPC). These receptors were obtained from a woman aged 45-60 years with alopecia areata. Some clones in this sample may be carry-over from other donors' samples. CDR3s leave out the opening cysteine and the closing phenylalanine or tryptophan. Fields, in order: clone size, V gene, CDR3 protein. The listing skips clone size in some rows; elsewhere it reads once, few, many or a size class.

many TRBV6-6 ASSSTNYGYT
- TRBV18 ASSPTLTGGNQPQH
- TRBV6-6 ASSYSIRREGTEAF
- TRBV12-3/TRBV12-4 ASTYGGLAETQY
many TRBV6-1 ASKQGTGEITQPQH
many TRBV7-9 ASSRAGDGTDTQY
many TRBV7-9 ASSAGTSASDTQY
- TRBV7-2 ASSLYGASGRALTGELF
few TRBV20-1 SARDRHYEQY
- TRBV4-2 ASSPSKRERGHEQF
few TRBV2 ASSEGQGEGNQPQH
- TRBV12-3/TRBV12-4 ASTLGGAAS
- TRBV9 ASSVGSLRGSSYNEQF
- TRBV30 AWSGSSGSLDTQY
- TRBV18 ASSQRTGHYGYT
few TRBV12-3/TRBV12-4 ASSTGRRETQY
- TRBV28 ASSLPGNSNQPQH
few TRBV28 ASSSTGVVNQPQH
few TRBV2 ASSSDRSSTDTQY
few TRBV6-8 ASSSGTKRQGPYEQY
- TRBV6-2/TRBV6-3 TRGQGLVTGELF
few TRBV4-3 ASSQDSTSGSYNEQF
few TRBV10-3 AISVGDLTYEQY
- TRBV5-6 ASSLSDSTTQY
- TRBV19 ASSITDDRQPQH
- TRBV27 ASSSGTSGWNTGELF
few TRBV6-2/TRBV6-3 ASSSYEAGGPSTDTQY
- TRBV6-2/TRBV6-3 ASTRTGRSQNIQY
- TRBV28 ASSFATGAGTEAF
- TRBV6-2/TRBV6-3 ASTPGRGSFEQY
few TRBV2 ASKNGFIPDNSPLH
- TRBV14 ASHPGAGRADTQY
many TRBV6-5 ASSYSWGLNEKLF
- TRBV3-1 ASSPGGTSGRNEQY
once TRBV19 ASTRAGAYNEQF
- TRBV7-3 ASSLTAGQQNIQY
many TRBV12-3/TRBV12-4 ASSNPGQGTGNTIY
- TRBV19 ASSMAAEGDEQY
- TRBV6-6 ASSYSRGDEQF